This T cell receptor (beta chain) was identified during a study of T cells in Graves' hyperthyroidism and ophthalmopathy. Study details: Upon initial diagnosis and before any treatment, peripheral blood was collected.

The CDR3 spans 16 residues. From germline, CDR1 is SGHRS and CDR2 YFSETQ. J was trimmed by 3 bases and V by 0 bases; bases with no gene match: 8. TCR beta CDR3 regions were amplified from RNA. During a first-round RT-PCR of the TCR CDR3, the HTBI primer set was used. TCRdb called the multiplex PCR reads again in MiXCR, with one record for every CDR3 protein. Among 500,000 or so distinct CDR3 sequences listed, approximately 17% were seen once. V is TRBV5-1 and J is TRBJ1-1; 7 bases agree with TRBD1. Sequencing input: blood. This receptor was taken from a woman aged 18-29 years with Graves' ophthalmopathy. The CDR3 spells CASSLGGTGADTEAFF. CDR3 nucleotide sequence: TGCGCCAGCAGCTTGGGGGGAACAGGGGCGGACACTGAAGCTTTCTTT.